A selection of T cell receptor beta chains follows, all from one sample in a study of T cells in narcolepsy. The assay was immunoSEQ multiplex PCR, and TCRdb's table has in-frame clones only and misses some. The profile covers over 25,000 clones, with around 79% appearing a single time and approximately 3.6% taken by the ten largest. The sample was memory (CD45RA-) CD4+ T cells from blood. The receptors here all came from a human donor in good health. The CDR3 runs from the conserved cysteine through the conserved F or W. The D gene is left open where the match is weak. Rows give clone size only sometimes, using once, few, many, or a class for an expanded clone.

J,D,V,size,DNA,CDR3
TRBJ2-7,NA,TRBV11-2,NA,TGTGCCAGCAGCCCTAGAGGGCGTTTCTACGAGCAGTACTTC,CASSPRGRFYEQYF
TRBJ2-1,NA,TRBV7-9,once,TGTGCCAGCAGCTTGAGTTGGGGGGAAAGGGGAAATGAGCAGTTCTTC,CASSLSWGERGNEQFF
TRBJ2-3,NA,TRBV7-3,NA,TGTGCCAGCTCCTTGGTAAACACAGATACGCAGTATTTT,CASSLVNTDTQYF
TRBJ2-1,NA,TRBV25-1,NA,TGTGCCAGCAGTAGCCCTTACGGGGGAGGATTGTACAATGAGCAGTTCTTC,CASSSPYGGGLYNEQFF
TRBJ2-1,TRBD2,TRBV6-6,NA,TGTGCCAGCAGTTACTCCTGGGAGGGTTACAATGAGCAGTTCTTC,CASSYSWEGYNEQFF
TRBJ2-3,TRBD1,TRBV5-1,NA,TGCGCCAGCCAGACTGGGACAGGGCGCACAGATACGCAGTATTTT,CASQTGTGRTDTQYF
TRBJ1-1,TRBD1,TRBV5-4,few,TGTGCCAGCAGCTTGCTCGACAGGGTTGGCACTGAAGCTTTCTTT,CASSLLDRVGTEAFF
TRBJ1-6,TRBD1,TRBV19,once,TGTGCCAGTAACAGGGGAGGTAATAATTCACCCCTCCACTTT,CASNRGGNNSPLHF
TRBJ1-3,NA,TRBV10-3,NA,TGTGCCATCAGTGCAGGGGCTGGAAACACCATATATTTT,CAISAGAGNTIYF
TRBJ1-6,TRBD1,TRBV2,NA,TGTGCCAGCAGTGAAGGACAGGGCTTTGGGTCACCCCTCCACTTT,CASSEGQGFGSPLHF
TRBJ2-6,NA,TRBV11-1,NA,TGTGCCAGCAGCTTGTTCGGGACCCGGAATCGTGGTGGGGCCAACGTCCTGACTTTC,CASSLFGTRNRGGANVLTF
TRBJ2-1,TRBD2,TRBV7-2,NA,TGTGCCAGCAGCTTAGAGTCGGGACTAGCGGGATGGGACAATGAGCAGTTCTTC,CASSLESGLAGWDNEQFF
TRBJ1-2,NA,TRBV7-9,once,TGTGCCAGCAGCCCCCTCGGCGGGGCAGGTAGTAATGGCTACACCTTC,CASSPLGGAGSNGYTF
TRBJ1-5,TRBD1,TRBV19,few,TGTGCCTCGGGACAGGGGGCCCCCTATCAGCCCCAGCATTTT,CASGQGAPYQPQHF
TRBJ2-5,TRBD1,TRBV19,NA,TGTGCCAGTAGTGTGACAGGGGGTGAGCAGTACTTC,CASSVTGGEQYF
TRBJ1-1,TRBD1,TRBV7-2,NA,TGTGCCAGCAGCCCGGTTCCAGGGGGCAACACTGAAGCTTTCTTT,CASSPVPGGNTEAFF
TRBJ2-7,NA,TRBV30,NA,TGTGCCTGGACCACCGCCGGGACAAGTCTCCAGCAGTACTTC,CAWTTAGTSLQQYF
TRBJ1-2,TRBD1,TRBV30,NA,TGTGCCTGGAGCGAGGGACAGGGGCATGGCTACACCTTC,CAWSEGQGHGYTF
TRBJ2-3,NA,TRBV6-5,NA,TGTGCCAGCAGTCAAGGACTGGGCGCGGGAGATACGCAGTATTTT,CASSQGLGAGDTQYF
TRBJ2-5,NA,TRBV14,NA,TGTGCCAGCAGCCAAGCCACGAGGGGCCTTGGAGAGACCCAGTACTTC,CASSQATRGLGETQYF
TRBJ2-7,TRBD1,TRBV29-1,NA,TGCAGCGTTCCCGGTGAGGTGGGACAGGGGAACTACGAGCAGTACTTC,CSVPGEVGQGNYEQYF
TRBJ1-1,NA,TRBV20-1,NA,TGCAGTGCTTCAGTCACTGAAGCTTTCTTT,CSASVTEAFF
TRBJ1-3,NA,TRBV6-6,few,TGTGCCAGCAGTTACTCCGAGGGGCCTGGAAACACCATATATTTT,CASSYSEGPGNTIYF
TRBJ1-1,NA,TRBV5-1,NA,TGCGCCAGCAGCTTGTCGGGAAAGAACACTGAAGCTTTCTTT,CASSLSGKNTEAFF
TRBJ1-5,TRBD1,TRBV7-9,NA,TGTGCCAGCAGCGGCCCGGGACAGAGCAATCAGCCCCAGCATTTT,CASSGPGQSNQPQHF